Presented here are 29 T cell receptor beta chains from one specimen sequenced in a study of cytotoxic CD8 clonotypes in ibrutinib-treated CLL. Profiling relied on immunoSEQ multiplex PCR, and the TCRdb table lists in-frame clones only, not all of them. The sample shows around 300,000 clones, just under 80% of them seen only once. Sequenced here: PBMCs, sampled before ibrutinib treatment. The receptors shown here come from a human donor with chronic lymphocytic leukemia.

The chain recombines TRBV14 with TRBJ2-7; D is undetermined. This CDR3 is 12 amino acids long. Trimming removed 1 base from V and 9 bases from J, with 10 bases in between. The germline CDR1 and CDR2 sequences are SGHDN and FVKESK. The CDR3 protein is CASSQVETTQYF. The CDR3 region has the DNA TGTGCCAGCAGCCAAGTTGAGACGACGCAGTACTTC.

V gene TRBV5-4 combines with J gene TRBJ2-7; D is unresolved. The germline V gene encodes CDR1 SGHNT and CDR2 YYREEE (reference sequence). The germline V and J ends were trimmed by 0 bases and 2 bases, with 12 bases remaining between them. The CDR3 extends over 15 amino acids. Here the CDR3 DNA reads TGTGCCAGCAGCTTGGACCCCTCTGATGCCTACGAGCAGTACTTC. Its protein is CASSLDPSDAYEQYF.

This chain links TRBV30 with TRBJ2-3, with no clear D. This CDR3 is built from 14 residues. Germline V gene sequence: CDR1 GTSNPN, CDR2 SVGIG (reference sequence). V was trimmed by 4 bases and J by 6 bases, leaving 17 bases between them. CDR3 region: CAWINGVAGDTQYF. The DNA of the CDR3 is TGTGCCTGGATAAATGGAGTAGCAGGTGATACGCAGTATTTT.

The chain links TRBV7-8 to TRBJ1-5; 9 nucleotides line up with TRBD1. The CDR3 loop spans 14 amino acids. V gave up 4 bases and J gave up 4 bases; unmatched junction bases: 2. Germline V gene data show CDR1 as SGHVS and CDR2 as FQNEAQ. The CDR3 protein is CASSSGQGNQPQHF. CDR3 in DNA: TGTGCCAGCAGCTCGGGACAGGGAAATCAGCCCCAGCATTTT.

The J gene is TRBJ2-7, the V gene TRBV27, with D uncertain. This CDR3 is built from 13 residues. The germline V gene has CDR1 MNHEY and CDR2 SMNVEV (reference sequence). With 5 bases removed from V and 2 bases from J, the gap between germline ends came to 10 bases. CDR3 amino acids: CASSQFGAYEQYF. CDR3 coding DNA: TGTGCCAGCAGTCAATTTGGAGCCTACGAGCAGTACTTC.

DNA of the CDR3: TGTGCCAGCTCACGGGACAGAGAAAAACTGTTTTTT. Translating gives CASSRDREKLFF. The chain uses TRBV18 and TRBJ1-4, with 7 bases fitting TRBD1. With 4 bases clipped from V and 8 bases from J, the junction kept 1 base outside the gene matches. From germline, CDR1 is KGHSH and CDR2 LQKENI. The CDR3 runs to 12 residues.

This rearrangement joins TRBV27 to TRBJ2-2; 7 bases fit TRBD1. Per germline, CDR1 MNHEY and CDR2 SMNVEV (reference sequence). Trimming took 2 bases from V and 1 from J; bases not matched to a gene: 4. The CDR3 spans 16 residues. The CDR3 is CASSLRTGGNTGELFF. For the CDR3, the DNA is TGTGCCAGCAGTTTACGGACAGGTGGGAACACCGGGGAGCTGTTTTTT.

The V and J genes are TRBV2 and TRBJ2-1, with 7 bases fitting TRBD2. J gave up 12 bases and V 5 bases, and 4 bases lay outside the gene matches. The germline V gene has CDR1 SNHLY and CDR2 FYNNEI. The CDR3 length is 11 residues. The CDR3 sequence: CASSMGGLQFF. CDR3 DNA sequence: TGTGCCAGCAGTATGGGGGGGTTGCAGTTCTTC.

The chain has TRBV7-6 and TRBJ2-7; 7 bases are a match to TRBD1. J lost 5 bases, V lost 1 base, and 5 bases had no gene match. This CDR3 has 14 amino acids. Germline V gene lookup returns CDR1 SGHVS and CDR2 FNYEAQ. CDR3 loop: CASSLDDRAHEQYF. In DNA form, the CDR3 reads TGTGCCAGCAGCTTAGACGACAGGGCCCACGAGCAGTACTTC.

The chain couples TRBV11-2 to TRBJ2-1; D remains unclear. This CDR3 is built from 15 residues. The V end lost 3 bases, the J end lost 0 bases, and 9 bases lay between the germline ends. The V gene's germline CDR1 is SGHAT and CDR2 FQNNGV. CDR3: CASSFSLSSYNEQFF. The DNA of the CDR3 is TGTGCCAGCAGCTTTTCGCTCAGCTCCTACAATGAGCAGTTCTTC.

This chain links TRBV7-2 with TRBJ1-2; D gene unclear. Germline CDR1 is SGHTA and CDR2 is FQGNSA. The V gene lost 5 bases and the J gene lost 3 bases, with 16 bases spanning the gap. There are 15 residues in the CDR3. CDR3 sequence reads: CASSLLGPGDYGYTF. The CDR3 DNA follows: TGTGCCAGCAGCCTATTAGGGCCCGGGGACTATGGCTACACCTTC.

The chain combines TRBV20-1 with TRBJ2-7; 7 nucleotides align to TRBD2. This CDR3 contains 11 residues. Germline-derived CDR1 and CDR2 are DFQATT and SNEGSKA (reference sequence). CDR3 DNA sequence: TGCAGCCCCACTAGCGCCCACGAGCAGTACTTC. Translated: CSPTSAHEQYF.

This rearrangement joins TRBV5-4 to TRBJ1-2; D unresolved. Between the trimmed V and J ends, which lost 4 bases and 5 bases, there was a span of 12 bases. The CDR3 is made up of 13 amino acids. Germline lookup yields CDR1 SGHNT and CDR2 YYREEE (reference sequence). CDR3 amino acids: CASSAAHIYGYTF. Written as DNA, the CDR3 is TGTGCCAGCAGCGCCGCCCACATATATGGCTACACCTTC.

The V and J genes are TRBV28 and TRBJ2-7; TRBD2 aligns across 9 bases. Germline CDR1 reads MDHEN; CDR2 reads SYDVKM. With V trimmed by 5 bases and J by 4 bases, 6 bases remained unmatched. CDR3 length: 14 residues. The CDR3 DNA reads TGTGCCAGCAGTGGACTAGCGAGAGTATACGAGCAGTACTTC. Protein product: CASSGLARVYEQYF.

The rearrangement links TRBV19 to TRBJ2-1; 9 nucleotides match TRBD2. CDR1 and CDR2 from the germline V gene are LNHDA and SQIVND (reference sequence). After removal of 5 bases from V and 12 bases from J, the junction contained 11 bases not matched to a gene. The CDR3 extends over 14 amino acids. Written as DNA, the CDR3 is TGTGCCAGTAGTGGTCTAGCGGGGTCCGTAGGGCAGTTCTTC. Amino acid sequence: CASSGLAGSVGQFF.

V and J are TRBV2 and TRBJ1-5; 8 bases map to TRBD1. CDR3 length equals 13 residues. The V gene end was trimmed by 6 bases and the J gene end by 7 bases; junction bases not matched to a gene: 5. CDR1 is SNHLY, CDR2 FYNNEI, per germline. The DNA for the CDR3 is TGTGCCAGCAGGGGAGGACAGGGACAGCCCCAGCATTTT. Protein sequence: CASRGGQGQPQHF.

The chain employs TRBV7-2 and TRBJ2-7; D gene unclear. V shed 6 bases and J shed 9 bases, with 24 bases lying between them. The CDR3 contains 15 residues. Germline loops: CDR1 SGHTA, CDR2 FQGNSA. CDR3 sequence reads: CASRTGPGHSSGQYF. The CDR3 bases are TGTGCCAGCAGGACTGGACCGGGCCATTCTAGTGGGCAGTACTTC.

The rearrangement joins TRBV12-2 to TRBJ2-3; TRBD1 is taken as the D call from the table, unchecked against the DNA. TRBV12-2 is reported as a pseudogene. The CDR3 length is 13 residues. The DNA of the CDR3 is TGTGCAAGTCGCTTAGCAGACAGGGGGACGCAGTATTTT. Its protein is CASRLADRGTQYF.

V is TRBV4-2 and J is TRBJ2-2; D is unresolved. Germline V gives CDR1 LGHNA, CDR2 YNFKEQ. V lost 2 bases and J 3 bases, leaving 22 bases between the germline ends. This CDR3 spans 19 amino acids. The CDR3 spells CASSQPTYERSWDTGELFF. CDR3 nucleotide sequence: TGTGCCAGCAGCCAACCAACCTACGAGCGCTCGTGGGACACCGGGGAGCTGTTTTTT.

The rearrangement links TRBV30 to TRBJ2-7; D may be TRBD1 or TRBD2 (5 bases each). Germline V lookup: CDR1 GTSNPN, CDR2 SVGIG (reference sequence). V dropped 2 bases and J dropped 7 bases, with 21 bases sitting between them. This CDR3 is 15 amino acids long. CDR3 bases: TGTGCCTGGAGTACCCGGGACGGGCCCCGGGAAGAGCAGTACTTC. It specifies CAWSTRDGPREEQYF.

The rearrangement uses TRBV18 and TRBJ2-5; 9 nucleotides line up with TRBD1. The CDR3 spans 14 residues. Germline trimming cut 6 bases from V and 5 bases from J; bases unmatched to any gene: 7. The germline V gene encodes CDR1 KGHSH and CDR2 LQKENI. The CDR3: CASSSGTGHETQYF. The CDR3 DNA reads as TGTGCCAGCTCGTCCGGGACAGGGCACGAGACCCAGTACTTC. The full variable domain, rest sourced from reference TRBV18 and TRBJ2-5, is NAGVMQNPRHLVRRRGQEARLRCSPMKGHSHVYWYRQLPEEGLKFMVYLQKENIIDESGMPKERFSAEFPKEGPSILRIQQVVRGDSAAYFCASSSGTGHETQYFGPGTRLLVL.

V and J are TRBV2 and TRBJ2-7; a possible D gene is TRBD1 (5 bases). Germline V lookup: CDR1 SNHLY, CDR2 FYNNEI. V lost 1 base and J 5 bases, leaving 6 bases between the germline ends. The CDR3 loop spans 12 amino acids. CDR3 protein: CASSEEGNEQYF. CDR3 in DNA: TGTGCCAGCAGTGAAGAGGGGAACGAGCAGTACTTC.

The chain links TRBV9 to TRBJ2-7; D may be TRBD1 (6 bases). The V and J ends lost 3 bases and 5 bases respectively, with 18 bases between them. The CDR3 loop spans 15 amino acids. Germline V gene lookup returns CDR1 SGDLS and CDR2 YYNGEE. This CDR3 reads CASSGGSAGVNEQYF. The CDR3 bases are TGTGCCAGCAGCGGGGGGTCGGCAGGGGTTAACGAGCAGTACTTC.

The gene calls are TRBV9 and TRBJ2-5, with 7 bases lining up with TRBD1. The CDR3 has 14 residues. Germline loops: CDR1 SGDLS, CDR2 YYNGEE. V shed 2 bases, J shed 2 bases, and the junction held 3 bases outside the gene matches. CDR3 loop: CASSVSGGQETQYF. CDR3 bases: TGTGCCAGCAGCGTGTCAGGGGGACAAGAGACCCAGTACTTC.

CDR3 nucleotides: TGTGCCAGCAGTTCCCGACTGCCCCCATACGAGCAGTACTTC. Translation gives CASSSRLPPYEQYF. The rearrangement joins TRBV27 to TRBJ2-7; no definite D call. The CDR3 runs 14 residues. The V gene lost 4 bases and the J gene lost 4 bases, with 14 bases spanning the gap. CDR1 and CDR2 (germline): MNHEY, SMNVEV (reference sequence).

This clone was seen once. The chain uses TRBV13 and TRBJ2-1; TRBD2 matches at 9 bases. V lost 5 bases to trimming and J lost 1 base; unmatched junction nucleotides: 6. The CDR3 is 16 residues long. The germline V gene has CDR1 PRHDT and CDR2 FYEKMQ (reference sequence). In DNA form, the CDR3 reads TGTGCCAGCAGCCCTATAGCGGGAGTTTCCTACAATGAGCAGTTCTTC. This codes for CASSPIAGVSYNEQFF.

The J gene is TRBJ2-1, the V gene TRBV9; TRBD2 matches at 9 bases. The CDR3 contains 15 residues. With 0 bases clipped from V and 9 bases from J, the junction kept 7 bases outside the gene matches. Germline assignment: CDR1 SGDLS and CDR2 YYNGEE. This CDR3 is CASSVAPGLAGEQFF. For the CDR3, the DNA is TGTGCCAGCAGCGTAGCTCCGGGACTAGCAGGTGAGCAGTTCTTC.

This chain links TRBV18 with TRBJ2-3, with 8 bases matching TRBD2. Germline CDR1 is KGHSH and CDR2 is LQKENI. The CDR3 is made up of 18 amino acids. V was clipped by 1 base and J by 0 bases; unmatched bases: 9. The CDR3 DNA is TGTGCCAGCTCACCACGCCGCACTAGCGGCGCTAGCACAGATACGCAGTATTTT. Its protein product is CASSPRRTSGASTDTQYF. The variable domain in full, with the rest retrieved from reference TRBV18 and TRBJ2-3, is NAGVMQNPRHLVRRRGQEARLRCSPMKGHSHVYWYRQLPEEGLKFMVYLQKENIIDESGMPKERFSAEFPKEGPSILRIQQVVRGDSAAYFCASSPRRTSGASTDTQYFGPGTRLTVL.

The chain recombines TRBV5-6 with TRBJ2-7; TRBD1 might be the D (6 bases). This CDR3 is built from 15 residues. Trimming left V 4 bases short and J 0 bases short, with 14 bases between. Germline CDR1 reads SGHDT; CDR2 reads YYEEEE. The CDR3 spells CASSVTGTISYEQYF. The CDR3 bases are TGTGCCAGCAGCGTTACAGGGACCATCTCCTACGAGCAGTACTTC.